These 9 T cell receptor beta chains were all obtained from the same sample, sequenced in a study of memory CD4+ T cells and cytomegalovirus serostatus. Single viable CD3+CD4+CD8-CD45RO+ cells were sorted as the memory CD4+ T cells. Assay used: immunoSEQ multiplex PCR; TCRdb lists only in-frame clones, some missing. Here the sample spans about 31,000 clones, about 75% being singletons. What was sequenced was memory CD4+ T cells from blood. These receptors all come from an adult in good health and CMV-seronegative. Some clones in this sample may be carry-over from other donors' samples.

V usage is TRBV2 and J usage is TRBJ2-2, with TRBD2 as a possible D gene (6 bases). Germline values: CDR1 SNHLY, CDR2 FYNNEI. The CDR3 runs 16 residues. Trimming stripped 7 bases from V and 0 bases from J, with 15 bases between. CDR3 bases: TGTGCCAGCAAAGGCGGGGTGAACGCGAACACCGGGGAGCTGTTTTTT. It translates to CASKGGVNANTGELFF. Full variable domain (remainder filled in from reference TRBV2 and TRBJ2-2): EPEVTQTPSHQVTQMGQEVILRCVPISNHLYFYWYRQILGQKVEFLVSFYNNEISEKSEIFDDQFSVERPDGSNFTLKIRSTKLEDSAMYFCASKGGVNANTGELFFGEGSRLTVL.

This chain joins TRBV7-2 and TRBJ2-7; D is perhaps TRBD1 (5 bases). Trimming shortened V by 5 bases and J by 2 bases, and 13 bases separated the two germline ends. The length of the CDR3 is 14 residues. From germline, CDR1 is SGHTA and CDR2 FQGNSA. The DNA of the CDR3 is TGTGCCAGCAGCCCCTCTCCAGGGACCTACGAGCAGTACTTC. It specifies CASSPSPGTYEQYF.

This chain connects TRBV5-4 to TRBJ1-2; D is perhaps TRBD1 (5 bases). Between the trimmed V and J ends, which lost 0 bases and 4 bases, there was a span of 10 bases. Germline loops: CDR1 SGHNT, CDR2 YYREEE (reference sequence). The CDR3 spans 14 residues. CDR3: CASSLDRGSYGYTF. The CDR3 DNA follows: TGTGCCAGCAGCTTGGACCGGGGCAGCTATGGCTACACCTTC.

Only one count was recorded for this clone. The chain recombines TRBV7-6 with TRBJ1-4, with a tentative D call TRBD1 (5 bases). V lost 2 bases and J lost 10, with 8 bases in between. Per germline, CDR1 SGHVS and CDR2 FNYEAQ. This CDR3 spans 12 amino acids. The CDR3 sequence is CASSLSGGKLFF. CDR3 nucleotides: TGTGCCAGCAGCTTATCGGGGGGAAAACTGTTTTTT. Filled out from reference TRBV7-6 and TRBJ1-4, the complete variable domain reads GAGVSQSPRYKVTKRGQDVALRCDPISGHVSLYWYRQALGQGPEFLTYFNYEAQQDKSGLPNDRFSAERPEGSISTLTIQRTEQRDSAMYRCASSLSGGKLFFGSGTQLSVL.

V and J are TRBV7-9 and TRBJ2-3; TRBD2 aligns across 12 bases. This CDR3 has 18 amino acids. Germline trimming cut 5 bases from V and 2 bases from J; bases unmatched to any gene: 11. The germline gives CDR1 SEHNR, CDR2 FQNEAQ (reference sequence). This chain's CDR3 is CASSARLAGVRTTDTQYF. The CDR3 DNA is TGTGCCAGCAGCGCTCGACTAGCGGGGGTGAGGACCACAGATACGCAGTATTTT.

J is TRBJ1-1 and V is TRBV4-3, with D unresolved. Germline V gene data show CDR1 as LGHNA and CDR2 as YSLEER. V was clipped by 0 bases and J by 5 bases, with 10 bases between them. There are 14 residues in the CDR3. The CDR3 loop reads CASSQEVRKTEAFF. The CDR3 DNA reads as TGCGCCAGCAGCCAAGAGGTGAGGAAGACTGAAGCTTTCTTT.

The chain joins TRBV4-1 to TRBJ2-5; D remains ambiguous. The CDR3 runs to 16 residues. Trimming cost V 3 bases and J 2 bases, with 16 bases left between them. Germline CDR1 MGHRA, CDR2 YSYEKL. CDR3 sequence (DNA): TGCGCCAGCAGCCAGCCCCCAGGTGAGGAACAAGAGACCCAGTACTTC. Its protein is CASSQPPGEEQETQYF.

The chain couples TRBV7-8 to TRBJ1-2; 11 bases are a match to TRBD1. V was pared by 3 bases and J by 3 bases, with 9 bases of the junction left unmatched. Germline V lookup: CDR1 SGHVS, CDR2 FQNEAQ. This CDR3 comprises 17 residues. The CDR3 coding sequence is TGTGCCAGCAGCTTCGTGGGACAGGGGGAGGTCTACTATGGCTACACCTTC. Translation: CASSFVGQGEVYYGYTF.

The CDR3: CASSQESLLNYGYTF. For the CDR3, the DNA is TGCGCCAGCAGCCAAGAAAGCCTGCTTAACTATGGCTACACCTTC. The chain uses TRBV4-3 and TRBJ1-2; D remains ambiguous. The CDR3 runs 15 residues. Looked up from germline, CDR1 is LGHNA and CDR2 is YSLEER. V lost 0 bases and J 1 base, leaving 9 bases between the germline ends.